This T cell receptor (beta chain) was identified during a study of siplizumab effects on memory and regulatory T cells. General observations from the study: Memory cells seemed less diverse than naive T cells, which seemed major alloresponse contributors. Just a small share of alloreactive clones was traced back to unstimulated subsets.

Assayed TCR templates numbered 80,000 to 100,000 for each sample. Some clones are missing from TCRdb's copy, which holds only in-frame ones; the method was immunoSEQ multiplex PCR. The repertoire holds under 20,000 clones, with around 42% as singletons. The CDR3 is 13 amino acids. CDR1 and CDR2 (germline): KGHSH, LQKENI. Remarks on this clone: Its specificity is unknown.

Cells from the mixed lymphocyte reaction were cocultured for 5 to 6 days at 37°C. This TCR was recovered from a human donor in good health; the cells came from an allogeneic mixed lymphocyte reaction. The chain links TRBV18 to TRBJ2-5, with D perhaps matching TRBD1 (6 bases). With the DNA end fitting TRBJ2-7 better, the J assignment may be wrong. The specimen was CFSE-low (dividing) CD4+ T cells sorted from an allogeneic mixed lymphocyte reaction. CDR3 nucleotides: TGTGCCAGCTCACGCGATCAGGGGTACGAGCAGTACTTC. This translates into CASSRDQGYEQYF.